There are many counts of the clone carrying this T cell receptor (beta chain). Its antigen is not known. At one end, the junction sequence differs from germline, possibly due to a read error. The CDR3 has 15 residues. Germline CDR1 is SGHRS and CDR2 is YFSETQ. Together with a sample-barcoded 5' primer, a J-beta primer mix was included in a second PCR lasting about 6 to 11 cycles. TCRdb processed the 5' RACE reads anew with MiXCR; each CDR3 protein has one entry. Here the sample spans hundreds of thousands of distinct CDR3 sequences, roughly 44% being singletons. This record comes from a study of blood T cells in healthy people across ages. Whenever a sample was processed, at least 6 million PBMCs were isolated. General study results and limits: A roughly linear fall in TCR beta diversity per million T cells was seen with increasing age. Observed TCR beta diversity showed a strong correlation with the percentage of naive T cells as measured by flow cytometry.

The receptor's source is a woman aged 55-70 years in good health. Material for sequencing was blood. The V and J genes are TRBV5-1 and TRBJ2-3, with D hard to call. Written as DNA, the CDR3 is TGTGCCAGCAGCTTGGTCGGGTCTAGCACAGATACGCAGTATTTT. This sequence encodes CASSLVGSSTDTQYF.